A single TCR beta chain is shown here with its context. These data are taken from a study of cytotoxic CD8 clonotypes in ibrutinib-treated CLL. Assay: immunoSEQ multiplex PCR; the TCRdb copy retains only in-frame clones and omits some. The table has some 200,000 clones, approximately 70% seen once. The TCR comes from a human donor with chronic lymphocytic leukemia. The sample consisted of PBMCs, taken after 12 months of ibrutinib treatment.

The CDR3: CASSYSITATEAFF. For the CDR3, the DNA is TGTGCCAGCAGTTACTCGATAACAGCCACTGAAGCTTTCTTT. The chain joins TRBV6-5 to TRBJ1-1; D unclear. Per the germline V gene, CDR1 is MNHEY and CDR2 is SVGAGI. The CDR3 is 14 residues long. V lost 0 bases and J 4 bases, leaving 9 bases between the germline ends.